This T cell receptor (beta chain) emerged from a study of T cell responses to AZD1222 COVID-19 vaccine. The analysis combined second doses at about 4 or about 12 weeks. Between the trimmed V and J ends, which lost 6 bases and 2 bases, there was a span of 14 bases. From germline, CDR1 is MDHEN and CDR2 SYDVKM. The CDR3 extends over 15 amino acids. Clones were sequenced by immunoSEQ multiplex PCR, and TCRdb holds only the in-frame ones, with some missing. The data contain under 150,000 clones, 80% to 90% of them singletons. The sequencing here drew on peripheral blood, taken 28 days after the second AZD1222 dose. V is TRBV28 and J is TRBJ2-1; D gene unclear. This sequence originates from an adult who received the AZD1222 COVID-19 vaccine. The CDR3: CASSTWTGTYNEQFF. DNA for the CDR3: TGTGCCAGCAGCACCTGGACGGGTACCTACAATGAGCAGTTCTTC.